This passage covers 22 T cell receptor beta chains from one sample sequenced in a study of T cell responses to AZD1222 COVID-19 vaccine. Data came from immunoSEQ multiplex PCR; TCRdb stores just in-frame clones and leaves some out. The sample records 100,000 to 150,000 clones, roughly 90% being singletons. The sample was peripheral blood, taken on day 0 of AZD1222 vaccination. The receptor set was obtained from an adult in good health.

The rearrangement links TRBV25-1 to TRBJ2-3; 7 bases align to TRBD2. This CDR3 has 15 residues. CDR1 and CDR2 from the germline V gene are MGHDK and SYGVNS. The V gene end was trimmed by 3 bases and the J gene end by 1 base; junction bases not matched to a gene: 4. CDR3 nucleotide sequence: TGTGCCAGCAGTGACAAACGGGGGGGCACAGATACGCAGTATTTT. Its translation is CASSDKRGGTDTQYF. The full variable domain, its missing parts supplied by reference TRBV25-1 and TRBJ2-3, is EADIYQTPRYLVIGTGKKITLECSQTMGHDKMYWYQQDPGMELHLIHYSYGVNSTEKGDLSSESTVSRIRTEHFPLTLESARPSHTSQYLCASSDKRGGTDTQYFGPGTRLTVL.

The CDR3 DNA sequence: TGTGCCAGCAGTTACGCGGAAACGGGGGTGAGCTACACCTTC. Translated: CASSYAETGVSYTF. This chain links TRBV6-5 with TRBJ1-2; the D gene is possibly TRBD1 (5 bases). V was trimmed by 2 bases and J by 9 bases, leaving 16 bases between them. The CDR3 runs 14 residues. The germline gives CDR1 MNHEY, CDR2 SVGAGI.

This chain links TRBV10-3 with TRBJ2-3; D call uncertain. The CDR3 runs 16 residues. Trimming left V 3 bases short and J 3 bases short, with 16 bases between. The germline V gene encodes CDR1 ENHRY and CDR2 SYGVKD. For the CDR3, the DNA is TGTGCCATCAGTGAAGGCTCGGCCGCGAAAACAGATACGCAGTATTTT. Encoded protein: CAISEGSAAKTDTQYF.

The chain uses TRBV3-1 (or the pseudogene TRBV3-2) and TRBJ2-6; D ambiguous. Germline assignment: CDR1 LGHDT and CDR2 YNNKEL (reference sequence). CDR3 length: 16 amino acids. Trimming shortened V by 5 bases and J by 0 bases, and 11 bases separated the two germline ends. The CDR3 is CASSSVGNSGANVLTF. CDR3 sequence (DNA): TGTGCCAGCAGCTCAGTCGGAAACTCTGGGGCCAACGTCCTGACTTTC.

This rearrangement joins TRBV19 to TRBJ2-3; the D gene is possibly TRBD2 (6 bases). Germline-derived CDR1 and CDR2 are LNHDA and SQIVND (reference sequence). This CDR3 is 12 amino acids long. V shed 7 bases and J shed 11 bases, with 16 bases lying between them. The CDR3 reads CASNHGGGGQYF. For the CDR3, the DNA is TGTGCCAGTAACCACGGGGGTGGGGGGCAGTATTTT.

As to this clone: Sequence at one end of the junction differs from germline and may be a read error. This CDR3 is also generated by other DNA sequences in the sample. The rearrangement links TRBV7-3 to TRBJ2-6; weak D call: TRBD1 (6 bases). The CDR3 has 17 residues. CDR1 SGHTA and CDR2 FQGTGA come from the germline V gene. The CDR3 sequence: CASSLGTTSSGANVLTF. The CDR3 coding sequence is TGTGCCAGCAGCTTAGGGACAACGTCCTCTGGGGCCAACGTCCTGACTTTT.

The gene calls are TRBV11-2 and TRBJ1-1, with D uncertain. V was trimmed by 5 bases and J by 0 bases, leaving 13 bases between them. Germline V gene data show CDR1 as SGHAT and CDR2 as FQNNGV. This CDR3 is built from 15 residues. CDR3 bases: TGTGCCAGCAGCCCCCTTACTTATTTGAACACTGAAGCTTTCTTT. Amino acids: CASSPLTYLNTEAFF.

The chain employs TRBV7-8 and TRBJ1-3; D is uncertain. The CDR3 runs to 16 residues. Trimming removed 8 bases from V and 0 bases from J, with 17 bases in between. Germline V gene data show CDR1 as SGHVS and CDR2 as FQNEAQ. CDR3 DNA sequence: TGTGCCAGCGTCCCTCCCGGGCGATTCTCTGGAAACACCATATATTTT. Its protein product is CASVPPGRFSGNTIYF.

This chain uses TRBV7-9 with TRBJ1-5; D ambiguous. CDR1 SEHNR and CDR2 FQNEAQ come from the germline V gene (reference sequence). The CDR3 has 14 residues. The V end was cut by 5 bases, the J end by 6 bases, with 14 bases between. CDR3 amino acids: CASSGPLGGQPQHF. The CDR3 region has the DNA TGTGCCAGCAGCGGCCCCCTTGGAGGTCAGCCCCAGCATTTT. The full variable domain, completed using reference TRBV7-9 and TRBJ1-5, is DTGVSQNPRHKITKRGQNVTFRCDPISEHNRLYWYRQTLGQGPEFLTYFQNEAQLEKSRLLSDRFSAERPKGSFSTLEIQRTEQGDSAMYLCASSGPLGGQPQHFGDGTRLSIL.

The genes are TRBV4-1 and TRBJ1-5; possible D gene TRBD1, 5 bases. The CDR3 is 16 amino acids. V was clipped by 4 bases and J by 4 bases, with 17 bases between them. Germline V gives CDR1 MGHRA, CDR2 YSYEKL. DNA of the CDR3: TGCGCCAGCAGCCCTTCCGGAGCAGGGTCAAATCAGCCCCAGCATTTT. Translating gives CASSPSGAGSNQPQHF.

The gene calls are TRBV18 and TRBJ1-2, with TRBD1 matching 7 bases. Germline CDR1 and CDR2: KGHSH and LQKENI. The junction had 5 bases not matched to a gene; V was cut back by 3 bases and J by 4 bases. CDR3 length: 14 amino acids. CDR3 nucleotide sequence: TGTGCCAGCTCACCGGGACAGAATTTCTATGGCTACACCTTC. This sequence encodes CASSPGQNFYGYTF.

The chain is built from TRBV4-2 and TRBJ1-5; no clear D gene. The V end lost 4 bases, the J end lost 4 bases, and 8 bases lay between the germline ends. In germline, CDR1 is LGHNA, CDR2 YNFKEQ. The CDR3 contains 13 residues. CDR3 sequence reads: CASSPTRNQPQHF. DNA of the CDR3: TGTGCCAGCAGCCCGACACGGAATCAGCCCCAGCATTTT.

This clone was counted once. This rearrangement joins TRBV6-6 to TRBJ2-3; D might be TRBD1 or TRBD2, each matching 6 bases. CDR1 and CDR2 from the germline V gene are MNHNY and SVGAGI (reference sequence). CDR3 size: 14 residues. Trimming left V 7 bases short and J 2 bases short, with 13 bases between. CDR3 sequence reads: CASNLGGPTDTQYF. DNA for the CDR3: TGTGCCAGCAACCTCGGGGGCCCCACAGATACGCAGTATTTT.

The chain links TRBV5-4 to TRBJ2-2; D perhaps matches TRBD2 (5 bases). Trimming took off 0 bases at V and 3 bases at J, with 9 bases between the two ends. The length of the CDR3 is 15 residues. Looked up from germline, CDR1 is SGHNT and CDR2 is YYREEE (reference sequence). The CDR3 nucleotides read TGTGCCAGCAGCTTGGCGCTGAGGGACACCGGGGAGCTGTTTTTT. As protein: CASSLALRDTGELFF.

The count of this clone is one. J is TRBJ1-5 and V is TRBV3-1 (or the pseudogene TRBV3-2), with D unclear. The CDR3 covers 13 residues. Germline V gives CDR1 LGHDT, CDR2 YNNKEL (reference sequence). V was clipped by 4 bases and J by 5 bases, with 9 bases between them. Written as DNA, the CDR3 is TGTGCCAGCAGCCCCCTGGGTGATCAGCCCCAGCATTTT. Translation gives CASSPLGDQPQHF.

V gene TRBV3-1 (or the pseudogene TRBV3-2) combines with J gene TRBJ1-4, with 8 nucleotides matching TRBD1. The CDR3 sequence is 15 residues long. CDR1 is LGHDT, CDR2 YNNKEL, per germline (reference sequence). V gave up 4 bases and J gave up 6 bases; unmatched junction bases: 7. CDR3 bases: TGTGCCAGCAGCCCCGGACAGGGTGAGGATGAAAAACTGTTTTTT. Its translation: CASSPGQGEDEKLFF.

The rearrangement joins TRBV5-1 to TRBJ1-1; D is ambiguous. Trimming took 6 bases from V and 2 from J, leaving 14 bases between them. There are 14 residues in the CDR3. Germline V gene sequence: CDR1 SGHRS, CDR2 YFSETQ. The CDR3 DNA sequence: TGCGCCAGCACCTTAGAGGGTGCAAACACTGAAGCTTTCTTT. It codes for CASTLEGANTEAFF.

This clone has a handful of counts. The chain has TRBV6-4 and TRBJ2-2; 7 nucleotides align to TRBD1. The CDR3 contains 15 residues. The V and J ends lost 3 bases and 5 bases, in that order; junction bases with no gene match: 6. Germline V CDR1 and CDR2: MRHNA, SNTAGT. In nucleotides, the CDR3 is TGTGCCAGCAGTGAGGGGACAGAAGTTACCGGGGAGCTGTTTTTT. Encoded protein: CASSEGTEVTGELFF.

This rearrangement joins TRBV5-6 to TRBJ1-5, with D perhaps TRBD1 (5 bases). The germline V gene has CDR1 SGHDT and CDR2 YYEEEE. The CDR3 covers 13 residues. Trimming pared 4 bases from V and 6 bases from J, leaving 11 bases between. The CDR3 DNA sequence: TGTGCCAGCAGCGCCGGGACTCGTCAGCCCCAGCATTTT. This codes for CASSAGTRQPQHF.

The rearrangement uses TRBV6-5 and TRBJ1-1; D remains ambiguous. V lost 7 bases to trimming and J lost 2 bases, with 5 bases between them. This CDR3 region has 11 residues. Germline values: CDR1 MNHEY, CDR2 SVGAGI. CDR3 sequence: CASTLNTEAFF. The DNA of the CDR3 is TGTGCCAGCACCCTAAACACTGAAGCTTTCTTT.

The chain uses TRBV6-2 or TRBV6-3 and TRBJ1-1; 7 bases fit TRBD1. Looked up from germline, CDR1 is MNHEY and CDR2 is SVGEGT. With V trimmed by 6 bases and J by 1 base, 8 bases remained unmatched. This CDR3 contains 15 residues. The CDR3 nucleotides are TGTGCCAGCAGCAGCCACCGGGACAGGAACACTGAAGCTTTCTTT. Translated: CASSSHRDRNTEAFF.

A note on this clone: Other nucleotide sequences in the sample specify the same CDR3. The CDR3 protein is CASSPTVNTEAFF. CDR3 sequence (DNA): TGTGCCAGCTCCCCGACAGTGAACACTGAAGCTTTCTTT. This chain uses TRBV18 with TRBJ1-1; D may be TRBD1 (5 bases). The CDR3 extends over 13 amino acids. Germline V gene sequence: CDR1 KGHSH, CDR2 LQKENI. The V gene lost 6 bases and the J gene lost 0 bases, with 8 bases spanning the gap. The whole variable domain, filled in from reference TRBV18 and TRBJ1-1, reads NAGVMQNPRHLVRRRGQEARLRCSPMKGHSHVYWYRQLPEEGLKFMVYLQKENIIDESGMPKERFSAEFPKEGPSILRIQQVVRGDSAAYFCASSPTVNTEAFFGQGTRLTVV.